The present TCR beta chain was sequenced within a study of T cells in Graves' hyperthyroidism and ophthalmopathy. Using RNA transcripts as the source, TCR beta CDR3 regions were amplified. HTBI primers were the set used in a first-round RT-PCR of the TCR CDR3. MiXCR was run by TCRdb on the multiplex PCR reads, yielding one entry per CDR3 protein. The sample has over 350,000 distinct CDR3 sequences; about a fifth are singletons. The receptor was isolated from a young man with Graves' ophthalmopathy. Sequences were obtained from blood.

CDR3 region: CASSLDQVYGYTF. The CDR3 nucleotides read TGTGCCAGCAGCTTGGATCAGGTCTATGGCTACACCTTC. This sequence joins TRBV5-6 and TRBJ1-2; D call uncertain. V was pared by 0 bases and J by 4 bases, with 7 bases between. The CDR3 loop spans 13 amino acids. Per the germline V gene, CDR1 is SGHDT and CDR2 is YYEEEE.